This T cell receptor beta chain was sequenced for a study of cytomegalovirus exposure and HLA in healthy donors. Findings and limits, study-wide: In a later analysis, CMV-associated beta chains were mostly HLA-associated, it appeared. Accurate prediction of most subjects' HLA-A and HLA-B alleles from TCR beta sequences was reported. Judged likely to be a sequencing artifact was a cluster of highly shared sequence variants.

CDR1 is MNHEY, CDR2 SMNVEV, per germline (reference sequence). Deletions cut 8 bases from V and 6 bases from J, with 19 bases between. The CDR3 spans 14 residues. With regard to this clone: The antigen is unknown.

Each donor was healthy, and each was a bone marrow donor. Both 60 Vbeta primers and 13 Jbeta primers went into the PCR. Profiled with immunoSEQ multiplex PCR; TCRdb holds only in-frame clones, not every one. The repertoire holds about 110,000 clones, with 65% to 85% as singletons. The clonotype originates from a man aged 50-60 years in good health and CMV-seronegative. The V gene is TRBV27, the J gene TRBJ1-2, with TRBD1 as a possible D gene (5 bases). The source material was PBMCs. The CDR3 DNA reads TGTGCCAGCTGCTTAAGCGGGGGAAGGAATGGCTACACCTTC. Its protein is CASCLSGGRNGYTF.